This TCR beta chain was sequenced in a study of T-cell reconstitution after alpha-beta-depleted transplantation in children. Notes on the study in general: Some patients' high day-60 TCRbeta diversity was traced to surviving recipient T cells and thymic progenitors. Reportedly, only several hundred clones from non-depleted graft cells drove alpha-beta T-cell counts at about two months. T-cell numbers and diversity, one year after transplant, stemmed largely from T cells that were newly produced.

A library of TCRbeta sequences, prepared with unique molecular identifiers, was generated. TCRdb analysed the PCR reads with MiXCR anew, one entry per CDR3 protein. Of hundreds of thousands of distinct CDR3 sequences in the sample, 15% to 20% are singletons; the top ten hold 25% to 35%. A remark on this clonotype: Its antigen is not known.

This CDR3 has 15 amino acids. Germline CDR1 and CDR2: SNHLY and FYNNEI. With 7 bases clipped from V and 4 bases from J, the junction kept 12 bases outside the gene matches. V is TRBV2 and J is TRBJ2-5, with 7 bases identical to TRBD2. The material was PBMCs, mostly from graft donor cells, obtained 360 days after TCRalphabeta/CD19-depleted stem cell transplant. The sequence was collected from a boy in the first two years of life who had a stem cell transplant for Wiskott-Aldrich syndrome, so the T cells may come from the graft donor. This chain's CDR3 is CASKAWRGFRETQYF. DNA for the CDR3: TGTGCCAGCAAAGCTTGGCGGGGGTTTCGAGAGACCCAGTACTTC.